The present entry profiles one TCR beta chain with its context. The CDR3 spans 15 residues. Trimming pared 3 bases from V and 3 bases from J, leaving 16 bases between. Germline V gives CDR1 SGHKS, CDR2 YYEKEE (reference sequence). These data are taken from a study of blood T cell repertoires in COVID-19. Study information: The United States, Italy and Spain supplied acute and convalescent COVID-19 samples. In each case, the material was cDNA or gDNA derived from T cells, B-cell-depleted T cells, or PBMCs.

Per the original data handling: Amplification from reference gene primers served as the basis for estimated nucleated cell counts. Assay used: immunoSEQ multiplex PCR; TCRdb lists only in-frame clones, some missing. That table furnishes V, J and clone size, whereas the DNA furnished D and trimming. The sample consists of 100,000 to 150,000 clones, more than 75% of them appearing once. What was sequenced was peripheral blood. The clonotype originates from a human donor in a cohort sampled during active COVID-19. The rearrangement links TRBV5-5 to TRBJ2-7; a possible D gene is TRBD1 (6 bases). CDR3 in amino acids: CASSSGTTQNYEQYF. The CDR3 DNA reads TGTGCCAGCAGCTCCGGGACAACACAAAACTACGAGCAGTACTTC. Variable domain in full (rest from reference TRBV5-5 and TRBJ2-7): DAGVTQSPTHLIKTRGQQVTLRCSPISGHKSVSWYQQVLGQGPQFIFQYYEKEERGRGNFPDRFSARQFPNYSSELNVNALLLGDSALYLCASSSGTTQNYEQYFGPGTRLTVT.